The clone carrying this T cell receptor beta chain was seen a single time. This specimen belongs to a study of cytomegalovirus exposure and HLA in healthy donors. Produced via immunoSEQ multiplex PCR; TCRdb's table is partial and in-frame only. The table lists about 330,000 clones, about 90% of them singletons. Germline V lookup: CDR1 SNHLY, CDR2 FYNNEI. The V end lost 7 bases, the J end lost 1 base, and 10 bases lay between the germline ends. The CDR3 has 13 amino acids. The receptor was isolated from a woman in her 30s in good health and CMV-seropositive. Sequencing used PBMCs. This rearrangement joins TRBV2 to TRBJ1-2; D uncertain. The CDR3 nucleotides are TGTGCCAGCATCGGAAAACGTAACTATGGCTACACCTTC. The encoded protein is CASIGKRNYGYTF. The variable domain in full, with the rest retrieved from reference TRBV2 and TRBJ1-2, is EPEVTQTPSHQVTQMGQEVILRCVPISNHLYFYWYRQILGQKVEFLVSFYNNEISEKSEIFDDQFSVERPDGSNFTLKIRSTKLEDSAMYFCASIGKRNYGYTFGSGTRLTVV.